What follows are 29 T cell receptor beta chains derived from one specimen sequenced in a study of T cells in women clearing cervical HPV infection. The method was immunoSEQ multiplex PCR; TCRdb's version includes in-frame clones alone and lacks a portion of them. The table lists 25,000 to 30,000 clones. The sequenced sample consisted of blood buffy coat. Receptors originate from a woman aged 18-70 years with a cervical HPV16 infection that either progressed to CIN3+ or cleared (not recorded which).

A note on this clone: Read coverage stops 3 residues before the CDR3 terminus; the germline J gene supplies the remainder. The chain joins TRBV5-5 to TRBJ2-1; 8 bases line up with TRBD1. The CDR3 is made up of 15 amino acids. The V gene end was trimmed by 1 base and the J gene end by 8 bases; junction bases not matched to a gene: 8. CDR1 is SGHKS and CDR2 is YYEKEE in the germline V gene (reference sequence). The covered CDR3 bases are TGTGCCAGCAGCTTGCCCGGGACAGGTGAGGATGAG. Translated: CASSLPGTGEDE. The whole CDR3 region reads CASSLPGTGEDEQFF.

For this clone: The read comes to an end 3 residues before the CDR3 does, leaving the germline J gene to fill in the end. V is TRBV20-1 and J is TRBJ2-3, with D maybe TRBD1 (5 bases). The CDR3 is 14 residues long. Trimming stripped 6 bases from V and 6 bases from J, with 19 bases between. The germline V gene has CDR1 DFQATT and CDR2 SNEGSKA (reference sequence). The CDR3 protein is CSATPGSRADTQYF. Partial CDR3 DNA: TGCAGTGCCACCCCCGGTTCCAGGGCCGATACG.

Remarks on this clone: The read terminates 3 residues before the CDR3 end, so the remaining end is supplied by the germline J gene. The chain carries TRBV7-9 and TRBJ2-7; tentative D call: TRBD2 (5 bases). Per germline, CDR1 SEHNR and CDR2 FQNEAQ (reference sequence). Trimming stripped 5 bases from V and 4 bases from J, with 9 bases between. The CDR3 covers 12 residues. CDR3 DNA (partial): TGTGCCAGCAGCCTCCCGGGGTACGAG. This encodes CASSLPGYE. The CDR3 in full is CASSLPGYEQYF. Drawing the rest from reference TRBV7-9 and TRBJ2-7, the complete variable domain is DTGVSQNPRHKITKRGQNVTFRCDPISEHNRLYWYRQTLGQGPEFLTYFQNEAQLEKSRLLSDRFSAERPKGSFSTLEIQRTEQGDSAMYLCASSLPGYEQYFGPGTRLTVT.

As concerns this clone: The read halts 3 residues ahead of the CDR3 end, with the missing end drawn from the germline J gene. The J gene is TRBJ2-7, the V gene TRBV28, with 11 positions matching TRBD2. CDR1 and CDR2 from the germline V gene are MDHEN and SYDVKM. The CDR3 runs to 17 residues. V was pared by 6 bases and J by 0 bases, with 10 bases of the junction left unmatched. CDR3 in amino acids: CASRRTGLAASSYEQYF. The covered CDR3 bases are TGTGCCAGCAGACGAACGGGACTAGCGGCGTCCTCCTACGAG.

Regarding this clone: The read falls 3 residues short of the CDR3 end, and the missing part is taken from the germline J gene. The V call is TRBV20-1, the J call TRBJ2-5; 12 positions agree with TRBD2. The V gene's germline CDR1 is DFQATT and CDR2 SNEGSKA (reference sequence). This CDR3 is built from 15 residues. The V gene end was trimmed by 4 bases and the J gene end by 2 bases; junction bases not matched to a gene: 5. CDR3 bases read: TGCAGTGCTACCCCACTAGCGGGGGGACAAGAGACC. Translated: CSATPLAGGQET. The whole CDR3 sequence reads CSATPLAGGQETQYF.

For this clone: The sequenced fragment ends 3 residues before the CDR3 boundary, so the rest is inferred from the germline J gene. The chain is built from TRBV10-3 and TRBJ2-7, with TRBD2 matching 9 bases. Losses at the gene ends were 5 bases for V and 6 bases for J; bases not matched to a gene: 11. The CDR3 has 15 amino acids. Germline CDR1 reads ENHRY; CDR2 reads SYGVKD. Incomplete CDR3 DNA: TGTGCCATCAGTCTAGTGGCGGGGGGGCTACCCGAG. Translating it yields CAISLVAGGLPE. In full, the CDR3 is CAISLVAGGLPEQYF.

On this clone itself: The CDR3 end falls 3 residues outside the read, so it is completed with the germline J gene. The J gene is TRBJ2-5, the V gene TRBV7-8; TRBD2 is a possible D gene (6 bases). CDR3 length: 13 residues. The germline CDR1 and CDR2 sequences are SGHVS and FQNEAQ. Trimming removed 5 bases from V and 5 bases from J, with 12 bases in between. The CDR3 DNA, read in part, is TGTGCCAGCAGCCCCCCTGGAGGGGAGACC. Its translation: CASSPPGGET. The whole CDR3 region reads CASSPPGGETQYF.

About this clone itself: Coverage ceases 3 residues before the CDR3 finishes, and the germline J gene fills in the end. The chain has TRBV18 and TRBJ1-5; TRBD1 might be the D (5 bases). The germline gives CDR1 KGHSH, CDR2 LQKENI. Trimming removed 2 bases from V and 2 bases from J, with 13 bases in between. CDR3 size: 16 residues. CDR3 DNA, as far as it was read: TGTGCCAGCTCACCAGCAGGGTCAAGACGCAATCAGCCC. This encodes CASSPAGSRRNQP. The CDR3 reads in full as CASSPAGSRRNQPQHF.

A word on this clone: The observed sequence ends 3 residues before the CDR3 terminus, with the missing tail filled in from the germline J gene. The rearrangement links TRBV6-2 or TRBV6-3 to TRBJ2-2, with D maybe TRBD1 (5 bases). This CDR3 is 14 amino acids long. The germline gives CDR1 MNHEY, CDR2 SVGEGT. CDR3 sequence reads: CASNWAGGANVLFF. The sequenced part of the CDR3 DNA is TGTGCCAGCAATTGGGCAGGTGGGGCCAACGTG.

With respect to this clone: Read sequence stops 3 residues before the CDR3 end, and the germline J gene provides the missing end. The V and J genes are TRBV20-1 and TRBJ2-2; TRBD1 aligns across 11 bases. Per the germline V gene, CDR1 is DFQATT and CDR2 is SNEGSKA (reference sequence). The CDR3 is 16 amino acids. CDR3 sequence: CSARGDRGATNEKLFF. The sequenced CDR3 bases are TGCAGTGCTAGAGGGGACAGGGGGGCAACTAATGAAAAG.

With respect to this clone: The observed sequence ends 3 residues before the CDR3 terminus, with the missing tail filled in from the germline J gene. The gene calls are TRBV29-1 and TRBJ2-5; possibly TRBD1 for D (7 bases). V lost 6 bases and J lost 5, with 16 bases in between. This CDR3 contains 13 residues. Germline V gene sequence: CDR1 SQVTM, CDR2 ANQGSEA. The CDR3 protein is CSVRGLQGETQYF. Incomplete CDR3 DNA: TGCAGCGTCCGGGGGCTACAGGGGGAGACC.

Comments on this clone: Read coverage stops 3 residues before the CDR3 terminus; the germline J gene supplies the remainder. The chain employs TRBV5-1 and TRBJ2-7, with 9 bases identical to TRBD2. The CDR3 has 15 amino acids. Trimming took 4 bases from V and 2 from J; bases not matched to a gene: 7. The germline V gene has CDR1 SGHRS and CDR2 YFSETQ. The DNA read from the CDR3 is TGCGCCAGCAGCGCCGGGCCTAGCGGGGCCTACGAG. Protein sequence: CASSAGPSGAYE. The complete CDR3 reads CASSAGPSGAYEQYF.

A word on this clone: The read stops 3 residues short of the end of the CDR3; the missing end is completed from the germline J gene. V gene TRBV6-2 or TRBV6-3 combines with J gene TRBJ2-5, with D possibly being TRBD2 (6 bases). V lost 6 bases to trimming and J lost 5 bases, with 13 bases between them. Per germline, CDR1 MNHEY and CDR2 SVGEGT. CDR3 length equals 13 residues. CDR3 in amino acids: CASSPVEGETQYF. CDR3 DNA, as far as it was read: TGTGCCAGCAGCCCCGTGGAGGGGGAGACC.

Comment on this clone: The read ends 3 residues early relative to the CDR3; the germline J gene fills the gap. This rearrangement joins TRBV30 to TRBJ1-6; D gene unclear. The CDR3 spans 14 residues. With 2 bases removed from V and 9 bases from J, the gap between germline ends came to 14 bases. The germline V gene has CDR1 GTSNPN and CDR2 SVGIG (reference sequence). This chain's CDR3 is CAWSPGPRGSPLHF. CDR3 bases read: TGTGCCTGGAGTCCCGGGCCGCGGGGTTCACCC.

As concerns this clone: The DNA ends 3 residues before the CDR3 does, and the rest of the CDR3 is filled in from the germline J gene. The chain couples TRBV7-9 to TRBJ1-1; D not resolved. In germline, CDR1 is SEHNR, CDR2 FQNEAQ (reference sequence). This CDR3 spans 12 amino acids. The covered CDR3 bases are TGTGCCAGCAGCTCCCCGAGGGCCGAA. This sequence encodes CASSSPRAE. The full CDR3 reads CASSSPRAEAFF.

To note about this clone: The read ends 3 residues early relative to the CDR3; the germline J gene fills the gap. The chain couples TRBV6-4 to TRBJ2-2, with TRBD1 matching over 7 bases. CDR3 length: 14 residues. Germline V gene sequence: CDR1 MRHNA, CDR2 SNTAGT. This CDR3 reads CASSGGQLNSPLFF. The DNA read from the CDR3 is TGTGCCAGCAGTGGGGGACAGCTGAATTCACCG.

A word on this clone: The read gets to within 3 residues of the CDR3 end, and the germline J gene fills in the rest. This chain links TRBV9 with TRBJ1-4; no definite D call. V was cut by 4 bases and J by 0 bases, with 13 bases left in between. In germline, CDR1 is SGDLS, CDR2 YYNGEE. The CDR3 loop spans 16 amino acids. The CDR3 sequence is CASSPQMISTNEKLFF. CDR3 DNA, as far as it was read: TGTGCCAGCAGCCCCCAGATGATCTCAACTAATGAAAAA.

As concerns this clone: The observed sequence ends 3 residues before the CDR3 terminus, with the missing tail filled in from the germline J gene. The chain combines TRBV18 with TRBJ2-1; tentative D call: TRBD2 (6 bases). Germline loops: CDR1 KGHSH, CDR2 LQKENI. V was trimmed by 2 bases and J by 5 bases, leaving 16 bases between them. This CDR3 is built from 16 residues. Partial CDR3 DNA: TGTGCCAGCTCACCAAGAGTACAGGCTAGCGACAATGAG. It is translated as CASSPRVQASDNE. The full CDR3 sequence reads CASSPRVQASDNEQFF. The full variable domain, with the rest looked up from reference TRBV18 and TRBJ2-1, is NAGVMQNPRHLVRRRGQEARLRCSPMKGHSHVYWYRQLPEEGLKFMVYLQKENIIDESGMPKERFSAEFPKEGPSILRIQQVVRGDSAAYFCASSPRVQASDNEQFFGPGTRLTVL.

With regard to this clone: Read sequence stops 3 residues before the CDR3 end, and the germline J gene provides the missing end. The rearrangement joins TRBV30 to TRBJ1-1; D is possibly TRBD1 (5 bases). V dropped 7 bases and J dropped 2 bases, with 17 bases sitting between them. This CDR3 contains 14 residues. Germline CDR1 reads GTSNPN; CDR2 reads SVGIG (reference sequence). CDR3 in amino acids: CASGLGGYNTEAFF. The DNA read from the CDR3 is TGTGCCTCAGGGTTGGGGGGTTATAACACTGAA.

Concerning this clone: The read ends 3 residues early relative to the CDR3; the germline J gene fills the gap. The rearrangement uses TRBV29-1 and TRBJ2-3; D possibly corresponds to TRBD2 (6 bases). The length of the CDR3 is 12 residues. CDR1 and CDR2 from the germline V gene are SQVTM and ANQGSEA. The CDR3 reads CSVPGVGETQYF. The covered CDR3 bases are TGCAGCGTTCCGGGGGTAGGCGAGACG.

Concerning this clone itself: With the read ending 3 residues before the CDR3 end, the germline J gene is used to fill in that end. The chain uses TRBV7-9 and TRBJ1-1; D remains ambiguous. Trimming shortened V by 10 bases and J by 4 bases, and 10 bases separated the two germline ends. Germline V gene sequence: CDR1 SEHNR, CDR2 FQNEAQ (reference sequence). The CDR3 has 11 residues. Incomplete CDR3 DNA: TGTGCCATCGACACAACCACTGAA. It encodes CAIDTTTE. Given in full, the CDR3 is CAIDTTTEAFF.

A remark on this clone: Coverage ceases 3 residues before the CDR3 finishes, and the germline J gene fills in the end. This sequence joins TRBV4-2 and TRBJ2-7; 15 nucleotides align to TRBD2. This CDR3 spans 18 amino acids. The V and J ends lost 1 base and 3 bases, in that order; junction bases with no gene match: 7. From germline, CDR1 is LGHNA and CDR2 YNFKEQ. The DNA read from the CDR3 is TGTGCCAGCAGCCAAGGTTGGACTAGCGGGAGGGCGGACTACGAG. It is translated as CASSQGWTSGRADYE. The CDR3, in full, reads CASSQGWTSGRADYEQYF.

Incomplete CDR3 DNA: TGTGCCAGCTCCACAGCGGCGGTTACCTACGAG. It codes for CASSTAAVTYE. The CDR3 as a whole reads CASSTAAVTYEQYF. The chain couples TRBV18 to TRBJ2-7; weak D call: TRBD2 (5 bases). Read sequence stops 3 residues before the CDR3 end, and the germline J gene provides the missing end. The V end lost 6 bases, the J end lost 2 bases, and 14 bases lay between the germline ends. CDR3 length: 14 amino acids. Germline CDR1 and CDR2: KGHSH and LQKENI.

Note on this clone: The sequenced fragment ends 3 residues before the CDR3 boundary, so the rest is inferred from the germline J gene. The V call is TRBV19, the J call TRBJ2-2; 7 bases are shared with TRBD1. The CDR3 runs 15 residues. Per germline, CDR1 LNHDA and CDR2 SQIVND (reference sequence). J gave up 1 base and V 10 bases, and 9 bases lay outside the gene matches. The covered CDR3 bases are TGTGCCACCAGGGCAAGGACAGGGAACACCGGGGAG. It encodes CATRARTGNTGE. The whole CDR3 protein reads CATRARTGNTGELFF. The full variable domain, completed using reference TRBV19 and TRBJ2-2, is DGGITQSPKYLFRKEGQNVTLSCEQNLNHDAMYWYRQDPGQGLRLIYYSQIVNDFQKGDIAEGYSVSREKKESFPLTVTSAQKNPTAFYLCATRARTGNTGELFFGEGSRLTVL.

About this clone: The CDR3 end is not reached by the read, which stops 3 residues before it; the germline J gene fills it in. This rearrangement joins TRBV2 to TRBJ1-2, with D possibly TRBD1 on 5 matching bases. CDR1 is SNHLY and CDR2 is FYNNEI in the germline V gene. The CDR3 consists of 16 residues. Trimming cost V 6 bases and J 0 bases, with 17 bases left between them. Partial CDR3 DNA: TGTGCCAGCAGCCCCGACCAGGGACTCTCTAACTATGGC. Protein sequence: CASSPDQGLSNYG. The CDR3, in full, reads CASSPDQGLSNYGYTF. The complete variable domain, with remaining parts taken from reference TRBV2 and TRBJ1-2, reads EPEVTQTPSHQVTQMGQEVILRCVPISNHLYFYWYRQILGQKVEFLVSFYNNEISEKSEIFDDQFSVERPDGSNFTLKIRSTKLEDSAMYFCASSPDQGLSNYGYTFGSGTRLTVV.

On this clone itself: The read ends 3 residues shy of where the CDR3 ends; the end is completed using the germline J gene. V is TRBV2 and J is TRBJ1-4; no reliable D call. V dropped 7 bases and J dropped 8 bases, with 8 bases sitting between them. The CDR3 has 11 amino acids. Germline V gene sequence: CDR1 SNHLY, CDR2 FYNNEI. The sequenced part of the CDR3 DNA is TGTGCCAGCACTTTCCTCGAAAAA. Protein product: CASTFLEK. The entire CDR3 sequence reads CASTFLEKLFF.

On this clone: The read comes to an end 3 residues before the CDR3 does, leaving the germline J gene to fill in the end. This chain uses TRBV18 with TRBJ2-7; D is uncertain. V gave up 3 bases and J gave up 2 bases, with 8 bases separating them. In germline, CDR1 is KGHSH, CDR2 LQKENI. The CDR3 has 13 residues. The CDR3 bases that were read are TGTGCCAGCTCACCTCCCCGTACCTACGAG. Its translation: CASSPPRTYE. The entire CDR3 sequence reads CASSPPRTYEQYF. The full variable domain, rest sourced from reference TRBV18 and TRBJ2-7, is NAGVMQNPRHLVRRRGQEARLRCSPMKGHSHVYWYRQLPEEGLKFMVYLQKENIIDESGMPKERFSAEFPKEGPSILRIQQVVRGDSAAYFCASSPPRTYEQYFGPGTRLTVT.

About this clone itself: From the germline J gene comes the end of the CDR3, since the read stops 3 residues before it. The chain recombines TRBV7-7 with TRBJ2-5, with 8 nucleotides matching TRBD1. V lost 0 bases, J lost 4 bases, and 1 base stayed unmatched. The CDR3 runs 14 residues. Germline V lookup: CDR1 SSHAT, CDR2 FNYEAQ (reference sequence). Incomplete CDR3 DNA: TGTGCCAGCAGCTTAGCTGGACAGGGAGAGACC. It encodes CASSLAGQGET. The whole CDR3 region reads CASSLAGQGETQYF.

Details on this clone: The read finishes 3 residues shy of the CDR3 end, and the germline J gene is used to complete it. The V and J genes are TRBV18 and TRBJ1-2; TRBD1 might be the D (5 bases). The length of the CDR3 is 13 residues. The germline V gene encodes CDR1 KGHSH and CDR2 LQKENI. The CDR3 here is CASSPRGVLDYTF. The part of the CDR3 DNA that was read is TGTGCCAGCTCACCCCGGGGGGTCCTGGAC.